This T cell receptor beta chain was retrieved from a study of blood T cell repertoires in COVID-19. Study at large: Acute-phase and convalescent COVID-19 samples originated in the United States, Italy and Spain. T cells, B-cell-depleted T cells, or PBMCs provided the cDNA or gDNA that served as material.

Per the original data handling: Estimation of nucleated cell counts was performed using reference gene primer amplification. The protocol was immunoSEQ multiplex PCR, while the TCRdb copy is restricted to in-frame clones and leaves out a portion. That table is the source of V, J and clone size, and D and trimming were worked out from the DNA. The profile shows 100,000 to 150,000 clones, more than 75% of them singletons. The CDR3 is made up of 14 amino acids. Germline assignment: CDR1 LNHDA and CDR2 SQIVND (reference sequence). The junction had 9 bases not matched to a gene; V was cut back by 10 bases and J by 3 bases.

This chain connects TRBV19 to TRBJ1-1; TRBD1 matches 9 bases. The sequencing sample was made of peripheral blood. This TCR was recovered from a man in his 70s with active COVID-19. CDR3 protein: CATMDRGLYTEAFF. The CDR3 coding sequence is TGTGCCACTATGGACAGGGGATTGTACACTGAAGCTTTCTTT.